This paragraph covers one TCR beta chain sequence. Antigen: not known. The sample originates from a study of cytomegalovirus exposure and HLA in healthy donors. Study-level background: Researchers found that more than 70% of 350 to 500 genotyped donors fell within the Caucasian-associated ancestry cluster. General study points: A later analysis showed HLA-associated TCR beta chains outstripping equally common others in clonal expansion. About 87% or about 30% of the time was how often most TCR beta V segments were productive, according to an earlier analysis. For presence/absence analyses, sequencing depth was assumed to be roughly uniform across donors.

This CDR3 region has 13 residues. Trimming stripped 3 bases from V and 8 bases from J, with 13 bases between. Germline V gene data show CDR1 as SGHAT and CDR2 as FQDESV (reference sequence). The PCR employed 60 Vbeta primers together with 13 Jbeta primers. Assay used: immunoSEQ multiplex PCR; TCRdb lists only in-frame clones, some missing. In the table there are about 170,000 clones, roughly 70% of which are singletons. This sequence originates from a young woman in good health and CMV-seropositive. The gene calls are TRBV11-1 and TRBJ1-1, with D possibly matching TRBD1 (6 bases). The specimen sequenced was PBMCs. As DNA, the CDR3 is TGTGCCAGCAGCTTCCGTATAACAGGGGAAGCTTTCTTT. This encodes CASSFRITGEAFF.